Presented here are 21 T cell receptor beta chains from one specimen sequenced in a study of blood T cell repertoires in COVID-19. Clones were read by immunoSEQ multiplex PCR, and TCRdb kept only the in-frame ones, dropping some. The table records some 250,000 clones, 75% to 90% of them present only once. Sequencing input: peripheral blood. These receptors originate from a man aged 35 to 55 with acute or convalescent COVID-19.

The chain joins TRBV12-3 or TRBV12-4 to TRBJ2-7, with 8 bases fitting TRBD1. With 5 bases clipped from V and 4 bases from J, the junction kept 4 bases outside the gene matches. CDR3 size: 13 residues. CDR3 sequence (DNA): TGTGCCAGCAGTACGGGACAGGAATACGAGCAGTACTTC. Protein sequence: CASSTGQEYEQYF.

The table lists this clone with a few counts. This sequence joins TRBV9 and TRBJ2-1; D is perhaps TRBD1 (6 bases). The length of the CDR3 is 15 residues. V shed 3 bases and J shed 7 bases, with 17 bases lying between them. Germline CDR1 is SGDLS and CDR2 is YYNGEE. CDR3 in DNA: TGTGCCAGCAGCGCTACAGGGTACGGTTCAAATGAGCAGTTCTTC. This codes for CASSATGYGSNEQFF.

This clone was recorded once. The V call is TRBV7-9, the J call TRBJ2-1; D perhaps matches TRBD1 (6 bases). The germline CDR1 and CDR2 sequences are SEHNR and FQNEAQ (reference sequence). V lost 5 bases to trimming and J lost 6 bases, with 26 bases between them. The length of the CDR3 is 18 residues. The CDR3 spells CASSTRLIGGNFGNEQFF. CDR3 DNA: TGTGCCAGCAGCACAAGATTAATAGGGGGAAACTTTGGCAATGAGCAGTTCTTC.

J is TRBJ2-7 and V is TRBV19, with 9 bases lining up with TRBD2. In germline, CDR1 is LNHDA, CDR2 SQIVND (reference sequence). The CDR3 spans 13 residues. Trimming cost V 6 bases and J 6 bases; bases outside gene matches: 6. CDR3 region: CASRYGSGSEQYF. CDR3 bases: TGTGCCAGTAGGTATGGTAGCGGGAGCGAGCAGTACTTC.

The CDR3 DNA is TGCAGTGCAGGGGAGCGGGGTGAGCAGTTCTTC. Translated: CSAGERGEQFF. The rearrangement joins TRBV20-1 to TRBJ2-1, with 7 positions matching TRBD2. CDR1 and CDR2 from the germline V gene are DFQATT and SNEGSKA (reference sequence). The CDR3 has 11 residues. Trimming took 6 bases from V and 9 from J; bases not matched to a gene: 5.

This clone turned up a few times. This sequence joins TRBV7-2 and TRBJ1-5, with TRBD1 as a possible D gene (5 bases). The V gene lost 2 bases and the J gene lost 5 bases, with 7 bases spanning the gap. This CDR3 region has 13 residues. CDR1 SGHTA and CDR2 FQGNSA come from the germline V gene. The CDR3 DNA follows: TGTGCCAGCAGCTTACAGGGTGATCAGCCCCAGCATTTT. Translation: CASSLQGDQPQHF.

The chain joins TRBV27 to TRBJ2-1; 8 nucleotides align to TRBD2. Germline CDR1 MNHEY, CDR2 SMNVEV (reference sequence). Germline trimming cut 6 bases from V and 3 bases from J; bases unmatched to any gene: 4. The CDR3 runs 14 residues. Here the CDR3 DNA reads TGTGCCAGCAGCTGGGGACTAGGCTACAATGAGCAGTTCTTC. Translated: CASSWGLGYNEQFF.

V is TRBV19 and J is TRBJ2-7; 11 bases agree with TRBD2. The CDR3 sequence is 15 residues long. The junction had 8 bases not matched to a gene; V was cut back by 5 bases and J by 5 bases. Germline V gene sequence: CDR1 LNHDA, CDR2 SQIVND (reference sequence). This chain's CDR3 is CASSLSSGRADEQYF. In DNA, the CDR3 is TGTGCCAGTAGTTTGAGTAGCGGGAGGGCAGACGAGCAGTACTTC.

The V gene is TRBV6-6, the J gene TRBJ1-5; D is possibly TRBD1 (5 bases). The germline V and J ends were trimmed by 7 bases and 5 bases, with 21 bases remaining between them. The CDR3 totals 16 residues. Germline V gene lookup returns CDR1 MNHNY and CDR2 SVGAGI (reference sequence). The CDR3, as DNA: TGTGCCAGCAACCACCGCGGCAGGGATAGAGATCAGCCCCAGCATTTT. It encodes CASNHRGRDRDQPQHF.

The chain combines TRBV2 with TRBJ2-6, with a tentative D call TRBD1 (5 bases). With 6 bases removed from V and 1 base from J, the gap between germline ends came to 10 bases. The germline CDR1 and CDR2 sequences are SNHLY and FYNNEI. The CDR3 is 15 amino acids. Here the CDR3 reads CASRDSGSGANVLTF. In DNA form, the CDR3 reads TGTGCCAGCAGGGATTCAGGGTCTGGGGCCAACGTCCTGACTTTC.

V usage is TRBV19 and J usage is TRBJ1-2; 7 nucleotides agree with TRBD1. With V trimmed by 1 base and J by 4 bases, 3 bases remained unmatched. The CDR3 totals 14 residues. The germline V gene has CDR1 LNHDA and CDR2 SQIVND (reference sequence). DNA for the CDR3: TGTGCCAGTAGTATAGTAAACAGGGGCTATGGCTACACCTTC. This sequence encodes CASSIVNRGYGYTF.

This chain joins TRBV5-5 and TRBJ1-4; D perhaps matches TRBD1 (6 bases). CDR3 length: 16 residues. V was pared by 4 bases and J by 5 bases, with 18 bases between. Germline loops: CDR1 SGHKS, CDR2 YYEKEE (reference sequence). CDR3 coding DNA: TGTGCCAGCAGCCAGGCACCAGGGGCAGTCAATGAAAAACTGTTTTTT. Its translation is CASSQAPGAVNEKLFF.

The CDR3: CASSGRVPTEAFF. The CDR3 nucleotides read TGCGCCAGCAGCGGGCGAGTTCCCACTGAAGCTTTCTTT. The chain carries TRBV5-1 and TRBJ1-1; D unresolved. Germline CDR1 is SGHRS and CDR2 is YFSETQ. This CDR3 spans 13 amino acids. V lost 4 bases and J 4 bases, leaving 11 bases between the germline ends.

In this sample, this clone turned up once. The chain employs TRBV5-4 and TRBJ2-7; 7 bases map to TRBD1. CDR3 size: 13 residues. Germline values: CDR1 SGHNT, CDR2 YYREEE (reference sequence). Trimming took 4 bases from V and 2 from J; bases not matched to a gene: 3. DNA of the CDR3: TGTGCCAGCAGCCCCGGGACAGCCTACGAGCAGTACTTC. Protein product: CASSPGTAYEQYF.

The CDR3 nucleotides read TGCGCCAGCAGCCAACCTCAGGGGTATCAGCCCCAGCATTTT. It specifies CASSQPQGYQPQHF. The chain links TRBV4-1 to TRBJ1-5; D perhaps matches TRBD1 (6 bases). Trimming left V 2 bases short and J 5 bases short, with 10 bases between. There are 14 residues in the CDR3. The germline V gene encodes CDR1 MGHRA and CDR2 YSYEKL.

CDR3 bases: TGCAGCGTCTCGGACAGGAAGAACACTGAAGCTTTCTTT. It yields the protein CSVSDRKNTEAFF. This rearrangement joins TRBV29-1 to TRBJ1-1; 7 positions agree with TRBD1. The V gene's germline CDR1 is SQVTM and CDR2 ANQGSEA. The CDR3 is 13 amino acids. Trimming cost V 6 bases and J 1 base; bases outside gene matches: 5.

CDR3 bases: TGTGCCAGCAGTACCGGGACTAGCTTTGGTGAGCAGTTCTTC. Amino acids: CASSTGTSFGEQFF. The V and J genes are TRBV6-2 or TRBV6-3 and TRBJ2-1; 9 bases agree with TRBD2. This CDR3 is built from 14 residues. The V and J ends lost 5 bases and 9 bases, in that order; junction bases with no gene match: 8. The germline V gene has CDR1 MNHEY and CDR2 SVGEGT.

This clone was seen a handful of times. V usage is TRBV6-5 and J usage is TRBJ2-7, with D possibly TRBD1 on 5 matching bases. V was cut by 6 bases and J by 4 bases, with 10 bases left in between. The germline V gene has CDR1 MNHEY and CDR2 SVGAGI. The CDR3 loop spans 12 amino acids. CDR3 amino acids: CASSLTGYEQYF. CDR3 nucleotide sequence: TGTGCCAGCAGCCTCACAGGATACGAGCAGTACTTC.

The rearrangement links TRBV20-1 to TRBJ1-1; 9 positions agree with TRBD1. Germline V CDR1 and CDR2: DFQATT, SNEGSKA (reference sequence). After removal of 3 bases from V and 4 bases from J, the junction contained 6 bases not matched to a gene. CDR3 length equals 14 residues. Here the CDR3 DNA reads TGCAGTGCTAGTCCGGGACAGGGTGGCACTGAAGCTTTCTTT. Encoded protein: CSASPGQGGTEAFF.

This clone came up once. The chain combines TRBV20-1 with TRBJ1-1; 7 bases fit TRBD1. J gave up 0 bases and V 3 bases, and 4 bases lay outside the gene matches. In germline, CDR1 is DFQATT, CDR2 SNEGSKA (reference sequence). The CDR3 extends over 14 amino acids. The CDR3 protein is CSASKGAMNTEAFF. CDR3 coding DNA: TGCAGTGCTAGTAAGGGGGCGATGAACACTGAAGCTTTCTTT.

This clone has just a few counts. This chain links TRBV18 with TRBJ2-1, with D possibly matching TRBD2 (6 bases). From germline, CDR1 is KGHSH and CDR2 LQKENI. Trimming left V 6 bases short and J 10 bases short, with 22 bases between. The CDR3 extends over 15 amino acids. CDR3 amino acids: CASSLEAGRIGEQFF. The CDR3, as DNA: TGTGCCAGCTCCCTAGAAGCGGGCCGAATAGGGGAGCAGTTCTTC.